The clone carrying this T cell receptor (beta chain) appeared once. The data are from a study of shared clonotypes between healthy human individuals. This CDR3 spans 15 amino acids. The germline V gene encodes CDR1 MNHEY and CDR2 SMNVEV (reference sequence). Trimming removed 5 bases from V and 0 bases from J, with 11 bases in between. Naive-designated CD8 cells lacked CD45RO, were positively enriched for CCR7, and omitted terminally differentiated effector memory CD45RA+ cells. Repertoires were generated with immunoSEQ multiplex PCR, while TCRdb's copy carries only in-frame clones and drops some. Here the sample spans around 650,000 clones, about 95% being singletons.

Sequenced: naive CD8+ T cells sorted from blood. This chain uses TRBV27 with TRBJ1-5, with D unclear. The receptor was derived from a woman younger than 45 in good health. The CDR3 bases are TGTGCCAGCAGTCCCACGGACGGTAGCAATCAGCCCCAGCATTTT. Its protein is CASSPTDGSNQPQHF.